The clone carrying this T cell receptor (beta chain) occurred a few times. The length of the CDR3 is 12 residues. The germline gives CDR1 SEHNR, CDR2 FQNEAQ (reference sequence). Trimming cost V 6 bases and J 3 bases, with 8 bases left between them. This entry comes from a study of T-cell memory formation after mild COVID-19. One entry per CDR3 protein results from TCRdb running MiXCR on the 5' RACE reads. The data hold 130,000 to 150,000 distinct CDR3 sequences, with 15% to 20% observed a single time. The sequencing input was PBMCs or a T cell subset sorted from them (not recorded which). The receptor was isolated from an adult woman who had mild COVID-19 (a few samples of this study predate the infection). Cell type and time point are not known. The chain combines TRBV7-9 with TRBJ2-5; D gene uncertain. CDR3 nucleotide sequence: TGTGCCAGCAGGGTTGGGGAAGAGACCCAGTACTTC. Protein sequence: CASRVGEETQYF.